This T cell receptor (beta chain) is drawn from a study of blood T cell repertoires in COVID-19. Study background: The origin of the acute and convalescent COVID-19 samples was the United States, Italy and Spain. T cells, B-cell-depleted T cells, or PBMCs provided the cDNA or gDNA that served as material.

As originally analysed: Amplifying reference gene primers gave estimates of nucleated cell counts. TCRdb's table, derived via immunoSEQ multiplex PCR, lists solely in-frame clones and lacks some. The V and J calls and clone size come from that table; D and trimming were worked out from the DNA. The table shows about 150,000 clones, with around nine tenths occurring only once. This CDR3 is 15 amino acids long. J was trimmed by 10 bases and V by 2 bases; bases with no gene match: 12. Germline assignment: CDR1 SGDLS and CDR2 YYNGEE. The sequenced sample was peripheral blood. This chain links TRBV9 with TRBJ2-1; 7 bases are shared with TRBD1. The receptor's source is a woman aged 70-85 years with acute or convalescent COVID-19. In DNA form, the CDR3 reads TGTGCCAGCAGCGTTGGACAGGCCAGAAAGGGCGAGCAGTTCTTC. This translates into CASSVGQARKGEQFF.